A single sample gave rise to the 17 T cell receptor beta chains below, sequenced in a study of blood T cell repertoires in COVID-19. Sequenced by immunoSEQ multiplex PCR; TCRdb stores in-frame clones only, minus some. The sample contains 250,000 to 300,000 clones, around 84% of which appear only once. Sequenced material: PBMCs or T cells enriched from blood (not recorded which). Receptors originate from a man under 40 with acute COVID-19.

The V call is TRBV9, the J call TRBJ2-1, with 7 bases aligning to TRBD2. V trimming: 0 bases; J trimming: 9 bases; junction bases outside the gene matches: 9. The CDR3 is 15 amino acids. Germline V gene lookup returns CDR1 SGDLS and CDR2 YYNGEE. The CDR3, as DNA: TGTGCCAGCAGCGTAGCGGCAGCAGCGGGGAGTGAGCAGTTCTTC. Translating it yields CASSVAAAAGSEQFF.

This clone was picked up a small number of times. The chain uses TRBV18 and TRBJ2-3; TRBD2 agrees at 10 bases. The CDR3 spans 16 residues. With 2 bases clipped from V and 4 bases from J, the junction kept 6 bases outside the gene matches. Germline-derived CDR1 and CDR2 are KGHSH and LQKENI. CDR3 sequence (DNA): TGTGCCAGCTCACCAACGGCTAGCGGGAGATCAGATACGCAGTATTTT. This translates into CASSPTASGRSDTQYF.

This chain links TRBV4-1 with TRBJ1-1, with 7 positions matching TRBD1. CDR3 size: 14 residues. Germline CDR1 MGHRA, CDR2 YSYEKL. The junction had 6 bases not matched to a gene; V was cut back by 3 bases and J by 5 bases. CDR3: CASSQTRGPTEAFF. The CDR3 nucleotides read TGCGCCAGCAGCCAGACAAGGGGGCCTACTGAAGCTTTCTTT.

This chain joins TRBV4-3 and TRBJ2-1; no reliable D call. Trimming stripped 1 base from V and 7 bases from J, with 14 bases between. CDR1 is LGHNA and CDR2 is YSLEER in the germline V gene. This CDR3 has 15 residues. In nucleotides, the CDR3 is TGCGCCAGCAGCCAAGTTAGTTCCCTGCGTAATGAGCAGTTCTTC. Translation: CASSQVSSLRNEQFF.

The chain recombines TRBV19 with TRBJ1-1; D is perhaps TRBD1 (5 bases). This CDR3 has 13 amino acids. In germline, CDR1 is LNHDA, CDR2 SQIVND (reference sequence). V gave up 6 bases and J gave up 2 bases, with 10 bases separating them. In DNA form, the CDR3 reads TGTGCCAGTAGGCCACAGGTAAACACTGAAGCTTTCTTT. It codes for CASRPQVNTEAFF. Looking up the rest from reference TRBV19 and TRBJ1-1 gives the full variable domain: DGGITQSPKYLFRKEGQNVTLSCEQNLNHDAMYWYRQDPGQGLRLIYYSQIVNDFQKGDIAEGYSVSREKKESFPLTVTSAQKNPTAFYLCASRPQVNTEAFFGQGTRLTVV.

This clone showed up just once. The chain joins TRBV6-5 to TRBJ2-2; D unresolved. Germline CDR1 is MNHEY and CDR2 is SVGAGI. V was clipped by 11 bases and J by 7 bases, with 17 bases between them. This CDR3 is built from 13 residues. CDR3 coding DNA: TGTGCCTCCCCGCCGGTATTCGGCGGGGAGCTGTTTTTT. Translated: CASPPVFGGELFF.

The chain employs TRBV27 and TRBJ2-1; D remains unclear. The CDR3 sequence is 12 residues long. Germline-derived CDR1 and CDR2 are MNHEY and SMNVEV (reference sequence). V lost 3 bases and J 10 bases, leaving 10 bases between the germline ends. The CDR3 sequence: CASSFSAAEQFF. The CDR3 region has the DNA TGTGCCAGCAGTTTCTCCGCTGCGGAGCAGTTCTTC.

The CDR3 protein is CASKERTVNTEAFF. CDR3 nucleotides: TGTGCCAGCAAGGAAAGGACAGTGAACACTGAAGCTTTCTTT. The rearrangement links TRBV28 to TRBJ1-1; D perhaps matches TRBD1 (6 bases). The germline V gene encodes CDR1 MDHEN and CDR2 SYDVKM. This CDR3 is built from 14 residues. Trimming removed 7 bases at V and 0 bases at J, with 12 bases between.

The sample holds one count of this clone. This rearrangement joins TRBV7-9 to TRBJ2-6; no clear D. The germline CDR1 and CDR2 sequences are SEHNR and FQNEAQ (reference sequence). This CDR3 comprises 14 residues. V lost 7 bases to trimming and J lost 3 bases, with 10 bases between them. The CDR3 reads CASTKPSGANVLTF. The CDR3 DNA reads as TGTGCCAGCACCAAACCCAGTGGGGCCAACGTCCTGACTTTC.

The chain is built from TRBV2 and TRBJ1-2; tentative D call: TRBD1 (5 bases). V was cut by 7 bases and J by 1 base, with 19 bases left in between. Germline CDR1 is SNHLY and CDR2 is FYNNEI. This CDR3 contains 16 residues. As DNA, the CDR3 is TGTGCCAGCAAAGCCATCCAGGGATACTTTAACTATGGCTACACCTTC. It encodes CASKAIQGYFNYGYTF. The full variable domain, in which reference TRBV2 and TRBJ1-2 provide the parts outside the CDR3, is EPEVTQTPSHQVTQMGQEVILRCVPISNHLYFYWYRQILGQKVEFLVSFYNNEISEKSEIFDDQFSVERPDGSNFTLKIRSTKLEDSAMYFCASKAIQGYFNYGYTFGSGTRLTVV.

This chain links TRBV18 with TRBJ1-1; the match to TRBD1 covers 7 bases. V shed 3 bases, J shed 5 bases, and the junction held 9 bases outside the gene matches. The V gene's germline CDR1 is KGHSH and CDR2 LQKENI. There are 15 residues in the CDR3. CDR3 in amino acids: CASSPQDRRGTEAFF. The CDR3 DNA sequence: TGTGCCAGCTCACCTCAGGACAGGAGAGGAACTGAAGCTTTCTTT.

The rearrangement uses TRBV9 and TRBJ2-1, with a possible D match to TRBD2 (6 bases). V gave up 4 bases and J gave up 10 bases, with 18 bases separating them. The CDR3 runs 14 residues. Germline CDR1 and CDR2: SGDLS and YYNGEE. This CDR3 reads CASSPTGLPSEQFF. DNA of the CDR3: TGTGCCAGCAGCCCGACGGGACTCCCTTCCGAGCAGTTCTTC.

The chain employs TRBV5-4 and TRBJ2-1, with 8 nucleotides matching TRBD2. V shed 2 bases and J 4 bases; nucleotides not matched to a gene: 8. CDR1 is SGHNT and CDR2 is YYREEE in the germline V gene (reference sequence). This CDR3 comprises 16 residues. The DNA for the CDR3 is TGTGCCAGCAGCTTTCCCACTAGCGGACCTTACAATGAGCAGTTCTTC. Its protein product is CASSFPTSGPYNEQFF.

The chain carries TRBV27 and TRBJ2-6; TRBD2 agrees at 7 bases. Germline V CDR1 and CDR2: MNHEY, SMNVEV (reference sequence). This CDR3 has 14 residues. Germline trimming cut 8 bases from V and 3 bases from J; bases unmatched to any gene: 4. The CDR3 sequence: CASGRGSGANVLTF. CDR3 coding DNA: TGTGCCAGCGGGCGGGGGAGTGGGGCCAACGTCCTGACTTTC. Supplemented by reference TRBV27 and TRBJ2-6, the full variable domain reads EAQVTQNPRYLITVTGKKLTVTCSQNMNHEYMSWYRQDPGLGLRQIYYSMNVEVTDKGDVPEGYKVSRKEKRNFPLILESPSPNQTSLYFCASGRGSGANVLTFGAGSRLTVL.

CDR3 loop: CASSLLAGGHTEAFF. CDR3 coding DNA: TGTGCCAGCAGCTTGCTGGCAGGGGGCCACACTGAAGCTTTCTTT. The chain employs TRBV7-2 and TRBJ1-1; 8 bases match TRBD1. The CDR3 has 15 residues. CDR1 and CDR2 from the germline V gene are SGHTA and FQGNSA. V shed 3 bases and J 3 bases; nucleotides not matched to a gene: 6.

The chain is built from TRBV4-1 and TRBJ2-3, with 10 bases fitting TRBD1. CDR3 length: 15 amino acids. V gave up 3 bases and J gave up 5 bases; unmatched junction bases: 5. Germline CDR1 and CDR2: MGHRA and YSYEKL. The chain's CDR3 is CASSQRQGARDTQYF. CDR3 sequence (DNA): TGCGCCAGCAGCCAGAGACAGGGGGCACGAGATACGCAGTATTTT.

V and J are TRBV7-8 and TRBJ1-1, with 7 bases aligning to TRBD1. The CDR3 sequence is 13 residues long. V lost 6 bases and J lost 3; bases outside the gene matches: 4. Germline V gene sequence: CDR1 SGHVS, CDR2 FQNEAQ. The CDR3 is CASRSTGDTEAFF. Here the CDR3 DNA reads TGTGCCAGCAGATCTACAGGGGACACTGAAGCTTTCTTT.